This T cell receptor beta chain was obtained from a study of blood T cells in healthy people across ages. Study-wide points: Donor CMV status was unknown, possibly confounding expanded clonotype changes. The study found more naive CD4+ cells and higher diversity in long-lived than aged donors.

There are a few counts of this clonotype. The antigen is not known. Trimming removed 8 bases from V and 3 bases from J, with 14 bases in between. Germline V gene sequence: CDR1 SGHAT, CDR2 FQNNGV. This CDR3 spans 14 amino acids. Primers used in a second PCR of roughly 6 to 11 cycles were a sample-barcoded 5' primer and a J-beta primer mix. MiXCR, applied by TCRdb to the 5' RACE reads, yields one record per CDR3 protein. The sample gives roughly 800,000 distinct CDR3 sequences, 20% to 30% of which show up once; about 2.9% is in the top ten. The same sample was also used in a study of T cells of mothers and their children.

Sequencing was done on a sample of blood. This chain uses TRBV11-2 with TRBJ1-3, with D perhaps matching TRBD1 (6 bases). The clonotype originates from a boy aged 5-17 years in good health. CDR3 coding DNA: TGTGCCAGCGCCCGGGGACACGGTGGAAACACCATATATTTT. Translation: CASARGHGGNTIYF.